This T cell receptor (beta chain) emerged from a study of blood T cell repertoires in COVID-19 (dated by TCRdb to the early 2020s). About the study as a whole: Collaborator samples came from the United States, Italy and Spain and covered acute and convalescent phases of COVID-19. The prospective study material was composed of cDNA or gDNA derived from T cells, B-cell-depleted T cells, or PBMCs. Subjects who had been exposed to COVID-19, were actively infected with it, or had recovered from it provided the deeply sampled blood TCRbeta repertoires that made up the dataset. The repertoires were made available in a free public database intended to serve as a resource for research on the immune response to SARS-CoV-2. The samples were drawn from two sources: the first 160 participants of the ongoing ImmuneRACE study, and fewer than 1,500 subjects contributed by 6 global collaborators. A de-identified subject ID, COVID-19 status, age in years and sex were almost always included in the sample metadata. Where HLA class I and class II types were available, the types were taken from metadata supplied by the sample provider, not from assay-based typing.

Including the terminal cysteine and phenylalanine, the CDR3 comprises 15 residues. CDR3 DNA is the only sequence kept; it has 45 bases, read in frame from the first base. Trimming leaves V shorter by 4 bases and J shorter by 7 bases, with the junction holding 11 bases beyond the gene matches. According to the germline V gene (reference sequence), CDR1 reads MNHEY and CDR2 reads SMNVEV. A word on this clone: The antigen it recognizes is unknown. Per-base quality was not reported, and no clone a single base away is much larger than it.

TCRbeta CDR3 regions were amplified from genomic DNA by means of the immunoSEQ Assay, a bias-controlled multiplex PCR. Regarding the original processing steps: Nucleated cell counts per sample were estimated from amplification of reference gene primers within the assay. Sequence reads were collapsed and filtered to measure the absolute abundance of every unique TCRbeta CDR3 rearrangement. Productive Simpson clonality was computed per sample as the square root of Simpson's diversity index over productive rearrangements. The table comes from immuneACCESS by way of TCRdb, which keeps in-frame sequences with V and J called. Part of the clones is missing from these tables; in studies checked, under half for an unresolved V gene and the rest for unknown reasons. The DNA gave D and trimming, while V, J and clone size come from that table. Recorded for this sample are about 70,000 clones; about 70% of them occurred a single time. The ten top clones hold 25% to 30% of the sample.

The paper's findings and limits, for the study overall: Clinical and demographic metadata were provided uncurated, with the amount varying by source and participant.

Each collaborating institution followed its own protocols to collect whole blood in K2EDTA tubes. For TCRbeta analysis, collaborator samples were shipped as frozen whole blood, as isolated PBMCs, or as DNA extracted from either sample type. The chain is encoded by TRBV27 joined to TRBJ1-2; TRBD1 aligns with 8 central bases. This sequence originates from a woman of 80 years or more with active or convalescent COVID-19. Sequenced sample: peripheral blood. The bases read TGTGCCAGCAGTTCCCTCGCCTCAGGGGGCAGTGGCTACACCTTC. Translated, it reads CASSSLASGGSGYTF.